This T cell receptor (beta chain) was identified in a study of T cells in Graves' hyperthyroidism and ophthalmopathy. V lost 4 bases and J lost 2, with 11 bases in between. The CDR3 is 13 amino acids. Germline values: CDR1 SQVTM, CDR2 ANQGSEA. Study-wide results and limits: Ophthalmopathy and stable hyperthyroidism were told apart by a 13 V-J model.

This clonotype has at least ten counts. The antigen is undetermined. It was RNA transcripts that yielded the amplified TCR beta CDR3 regions. Initially, a first-round RT-PCR of the TCR CDR3 employed the HTBI primer set. TCRdb independently ran MiXCR on the multiplex PCR reads; one entry per CDR3 protein. The table records hundreds of thousands of distinct CDR3 sequences, around 42% of them present only once. Diagnosis of hyperthyroidism was new in patients aged 18 to 65, and its duration was under 2 months. Exclusion criteria comprised uncontrolled infection, other autoimmune disease, pregnancy or lactation.

The sequence derives from a woman between 18 and 29 years old with Graves' hyperthyroidism. The genes are TRBV29-1 and TRBJ1-2; unclear D gene. Sequencing input: peripheral blood or thyroid tissue (not recorded which). For the CDR3, the DNA is TGCAGCGTTGTCGACTCCAGGAACTATGGCTACACCTTC. Protein: CSVVDSRNYGYTF.